This entry lists 4 T cell receptor beta chains sequenced from one sample in a study of cytomegalovirus exposure and HLA in healthy donors. The PCR was carried out with 60 Vbeta primers and 13 Jbeta primers. Sequencing used immunoSEQ multiplex PCR; TCRdb keeps in-frame clones, though not all of them. The data contain around 120,000 clones, around 80% of them singletons. Sequences were obtained from PBMCs. The source of these receptors is a female donor in good health and CMV-seropositive.

This chain connects TRBV9 to TRBJ1-5; possibly TRBD1 for D (6 bases). CDR1 is SGDLS and CDR2 is YYNGEE in the germline V gene. V dropped 0 bases and J dropped 5 bases, with 9 bases sitting between them. This CDR3 is 14 amino acids long. CDR3 sequence (DNA): TGTGCCAGCAGCGTAGCAGGGGATGATCAGCCCCAGCATTTT. Translating it yields CASSVAGDDQPQHF.

J is TRBJ1-4 and V is TRBV6-6; D is perhaps TRBD1 (6 bases). Trimming pared 6 bases from V and 8 bases from J, leaving 16 bases between. Germline CDR1 is MNHNY and CDR2 is SVGAGI (reference sequence). This CDR3 region has 14 residues. CDR3 region: CASSLRGAGEKLFF. The CDR3 bases are TGTGCCAGCAGCCTCCGGGGGGCAGGGGAAAAACTGTTTTTT.

The chain links TRBV5-5 to TRBJ1-5; no reliable D call. CDR1 SGHKS and CDR2 YYEKEE come from the germline V gene (reference sequence). The V end lost 0 bases, the J end lost 0 bases, and 7 bases lay between the germline ends. The CDR3 length is 15 residues. The CDR3 DNA reads as TGTGCCAGCAGCTTGGGTCAACATAGCAATCAGCCCCAGCATTTT. Its translation: CASSLGQHSNQPQHF.

The chain links TRBV2 to TRBJ1-5, with D possibly being TRBD1 (6 bases). CDR3 length: 13 residues. In germline, CDR1 is SNHLY, CDR2 FYNNEI. V lost 7 bases and J lost 3, with 10 bases in between. CDR3 amino acids: CASNGQPNQPQHF. The CDR3 nucleotides read TGTGCCAGCAATGGACAGCCCAATCAGCCCCAGCATTTT.